Here is one T cell receptor (beta chain) with its context. CDR3 length: 14 amino acids. In germline, CDR1 is SGHNT, CDR2 YYREEE (reference sequence). V was pared by 0 bases and J by 2 bases, with 9 bases between. The source of the sample is a study of control samples from healthy donors and cancer patients. TCRdb's copy holds only in-frame clones and misses some; the assay was immunoSEQ multiplex PCR. In the table there are some 410,000 clones, 75% to 95% of which are singletons. This chain joins TRBV5-4 and TRBJ2-7, with D unresolved. Sequenced input: PBMCs. The TCR originated in a man in his forties with head and neck cancer. CDR3 residues: CASSLGAGPYEQYF. The CDR3 DNA sequence: TGTGCCAGCAGCTTGGGGGCAGGACCCTACGAGCAGTACTTC.